The clone carrying this T cell receptor beta chain has only one observation. A minimum of 7 million PBMCs was isolated per sample. The data derive from a study of blood T cells in healthy people across ages. CDR1 LGHNA and CDR2 YSLEER come from the germline V gene. This CDR3 is built from 15 residues. V lost 0 bases to trimming and J lost 8 bases, with 14 bases between them. The authors ran a second PCR of about 6 to 12 cycles using a sample-barcoded 5' primer and a J-beta primer mix. Samples each returned at least 2.5 million CDR3-containing paired-end reads. From the 5' RACE reads, TCRdb called clonotypes with MiXCR, one entry per CDR3 protein. The repertoire holds roughly 2 million distinct CDR3 sequences, with around half as singletons.

The source material was blood. The origin of this receptor is a woman aged 40 to 50 in good health. The chain joins TRBV4-3 to TRBJ1-5, with D hard to call. The CDR3 region has the DNA TGCGCCAGCAGCCAAGATGGTGAAGACGGGGAGCCCCAGCATTTT. As protein: CASSQDGEDGEPQHF.